One sample yielded the 21 T cell receptor beta chains listed below, sequenced in a study of T-cell memory formation after mild COVID-19. TCRdb re-analysed the 5' RACE reads in MiXCR, keeping a single row per CDR3 protein. The sample lists approximately 400,000 distinct CDR3 sequences; approximately 18% were seen once. The specimen was PBMCs or a T cell subset sorted from them (not recorded which). These receptors came from a man between 18 and 29 years old who had mild COVID-19 (a few samples of this study predate the infection). Cell type and time point are not known.

The genes are TRBV20-1 and TRBJ2-5; TRBD2 is a possible D gene (7 bases). Germline CDR1 reads DFQATT; CDR2 reads SNEGSKA (reference sequence). There are 13 residues in the CDR3. Trimming took 3 bases from V and 5 from J, leaving 13 bases between them. The CDR3 loop is CSARPGGRETQYF. The CDR3 bases are TGCAGTGCTAGGCCGGGGGGCAGGGAGACCCAGTACTTC.

This clonotype has just a few counts. This sequence joins TRBV4-2 and TRBJ1-2; D remains unclear. Between the trimmed V and J ends, which lost 4 bases and 3 bases, there was a span of 15 bases. Germline lookup yields CDR1 LGHNA and CDR2 YNFKEQ. This CDR3 spans 15 amino acids. CDR3 loop: CASSLQDGGDYGYTF. The DNA for the CDR3 is TGTGCCAGCAGCCTGCAGGACGGCGGCGACTATGGCTACACCTTC.

This clonotype was recorded a few times. This sequence joins TRBV5-6 and TRBJ2-2; 7 bases are a match to TRBD1. The germline V gene encodes CDR1 SGHDT and CDR2 YYEEEE. This CDR3 comprises 13 residues. The V and J ends lost 7 bases and 6 bases, in that order; junction bases with no gene match: 6. CDR3 nucleotides: TGTGCCAGCGTTGAGGGGGCCTCCGGGGAGCTGTTTTTT. This codes for CASVEGASGELFF.

V gene TRBV4-1 combines with J gene TRBJ1-1, with TRBD1 matching 8 bases. This CDR3 comprises 15 residues. Losses at the gene ends were 3 bases for V and 5 bases for J; bases not matched to a gene: 8. Germline CDR1 and CDR2: MGHRA and YSYEKL. The DNA of the CDR3 is TGCGCCAGCAGCCAGGCAACAGGGGGTTCGACTGAAGCTTTCTTT. Protein product: CASSQATGGSTEAFF.

This chain uses TRBV6-5 with TRBJ1-2; 8 positions agree with TRBD1. The CDR3 loop spans 14 amino acids. Trimming removed 8 bases from V and 8 bases from J; junction bases left unmatched: 13. Germline V gives CDR1 MNHEY, CDR2 SVGAGI. CDR3 residues: CASVTPGQAEGYTF. CDR3 DNA: TGTGCCAGCGTAACTCCGGGACAGGCGGAGGGCTACACCTTC.

This clonotype was recorded a few times. The chain links TRBV7-2 to TRBJ1-2; 12 nucleotides agree with TRBD1. The CDR3 has 17 residues. Germline loops: CDR1 SGHTA, CDR2 FQGNSA. With V trimmed by 5 bases and J by 6 bases, 13 bases remained unmatched. CDR3 amino acids: CASSDLGGQGARHGYTF. The CDR3 nucleotides are TGTGCCAGCAGCGACCTGGGGGGACAGGGGGCGCGCCATGGCTACACCTTC.

This chain uses TRBV4-1 with TRBJ2-4, with 8 positions matching TRBD1. CDR1 is MGHRA and CDR2 is YSYEKL in the germline V gene. The CDR3 extends over 15 amino acids. The V gene end was trimmed by 1 base and the J gene end by 1 base; junction bases not matched to a gene: 0. The chain's CDR3 is CASSQGTGAKNIQYF. CDR3 nucleotides: TGCGCCAGCAGCCAAGGGACAGGGGCCAAAAACATTCAGTACTTC.

This clonotype was picked up many times. This chain links TRBV6-2 or TRBV6-3 with TRBJ2-1; D may be TRBD2 (6 bases). CDR3 length equals 13 residues. V was shortened by 6 bases and J by 6 bases, with 12 bases between the two germline ends. Germline V gene lookup returns CDR1 MNHEY and CDR2 SVGEGT. The CDR3 DNA is TGTGCCAGCAGACGGGACGGGAGCAATGAGCAGTTCTTC. It codes for CASRRDGSNEQFF.

This chain uses TRBV7-6 with TRBJ2-5; 8 nucleotides match TRBD1. The V segment lost 4 bases and the J segment 4 bases; nucleotides outside the gene matches: 5. The CDR3 consists of 14 residues. Germline loops: CDR1 SGHVS, CDR2 FNYEAQ. The CDR3 loop is CASSSTGGPETQYF. In DNA, the CDR3 is TGTGCCAGCAGCTCCACAGGGGGACCAGAGACCCAGTACTTC.

The chain carries TRBV7-3 and TRBJ2-3; D gene unclear. The CDR3 has 16 residues. The ends were cut back, 1 base at V and 2 bases at J, with 13 bases in the middle. Germline loops: CDR1 SGHTA, CDR2 FQGTGA. The CDR3 DNA follows: TGTGCCAGCAGCTTAAGTCCCGCGATCTACACAGATACGCAGTATTTT. This translates into CASSLSPAIYTDTQYF.

The rearrangement uses TRBV30 and TRBJ1-6, with D unresolved. The V gene lost 3 bases and the J gene lost 14 bases, with 14 bases spanning the gap. From germline, CDR1 is GTSNPN and CDR2 SVGIG (reference sequence). CDR3 length equals 12 residues. The CDR3 DNA reads as TGTGCCTGGAGCGGTCAGTGGGAATCCCTCCACTTT. This sequence encodes CAWSGQWESLHF. Combining the CDR3 with reference TRBV30 and TRBJ1-6 gives the whole variable domain SQTIHQWPATLVQPVGSPLSLECTVEGTSNPNLYWYRQAAGRGLQLLFYSVGIGQISSEVPQNLSASRPQDRQFILSSKKLLLSDSGFYLCAWSGQWESLHFGNGTRLTVT.

This clonotype turned up a few times. This sequence joins TRBV2 and TRBJ1-1, with no clear D. Germline loops: CDR1 SNHLY, CDR2 FYNNEI. The length of the CDR3 is 13 residues. Trimming removed 2 bases at V and 0 bases at J, with 4 bases between. The CDR3 loop reads CASSERLNTEAFF. CDR3 nucleotide sequence: TGTGCCAGCAGTGAACGGCTGAACACTGAAGCTTTCTTT.

This clonotype was seen a handful of times. The chain has TRBV7-9 and TRBJ2-1; perhaps TRBD1 as D (5 bases). Between the trimmed V and J ends, which lost 0 bases and 8 bases, there was a span of 8 bases. CDR1 and CDR2 from the germline V gene are SEHNR and FQNEAQ (reference sequence). This CDR3 contains 13 residues. The CDR3 DNA reads as TGTGCCAGCAGCTTAGCGGGGCTGGATGAGCAGTTCTTC. Encoded protein: CASSLAGLDEQFF.

In its sample, this clonotype was seen a few times. The chain employs TRBV20-1 and TRBJ1-5, with D unresolved. This CDR3 is 13 amino acids long. In germline, CDR1 is DFQATT, CDR2 SNEGSKA (reference sequence). Trimming left V 0 bases short and J 6 bases short, with 9 bases between. Here the CDR3 DNA reads TGCAGTGCTAGAGATCAGATGGTTCAGCCCCAGCATTTT. Translation: CSARDQMVQPQHF.

There are a few counts of this clonotype. The chain joins TRBV5-1 to TRBJ2-2, with 8 bases lining up with TRBD1. This CDR3 contains 15 residues. Losses at the gene ends were 3 bases for V and 7 bases for J; bases not matched to a gene: 8. Germline V CDR1 and CDR2: SGHRS, YFSETQ. The CDR3 loop reads CASSWTGTDHGELFF. The DNA for the CDR3 is TGCGCCAGCAGCTGGACAGGGACAGATCACGGGGAGCTGTTTTTT.

The genes are TRBV28 and TRBJ2-2, with 8 bases fitting TRBD1. V gave up 5 bases and J gave up 5 bases; unmatched junction bases: 10. CDR1 and CDR2 from the germline V gene are MDHEN and SYDVKM. The CDR3 consists of 16 residues. As DNA, the CDR3 is TGTGCCAGCAGTCCCCTCGGCAGGGGGCGTACCGGGGAGCTGTTTTTT. Amino acids: CASSPLGRGRTGELFF.

The chain employs TRBV7-9 and TRBJ2-7; no clear D gene. With 3 bases removed from V and 0 bases from J, the gap between germline ends came to 15 bases. The germline V gene has CDR1 SEHNR and CDR2 FQNEAQ (reference sequence). The CDR3 is 16 amino acids. The CDR3: CASSFHPPDGSYEQYF. The CDR3 nucleotides are TGTGCCAGCAGCTTCCATCCCCCCGACGGCTCCTACGAGCAGTACTTC.

This clonotype has more than one count but fewer than ten. The chain joins TRBV9 to TRBJ2-3; D ambiguous. V lost 2 bases and J 0 bases, leaving 7 bases between the germline ends. The V gene's germline CDR1 is SGDLS and CDR2 YYNGEE. The CDR3 contains 14 residues. The CDR3 loop is CASSVQPSTDTQYF. The CDR3, as DNA: TGTGCCAGCAGCGTTCAGCCAAGCACAGATACGCAGTATTTT.

This clonotype was recorded many times. The CDR3 spells CSARGGLNTEAFF. CDR3 nucleotide sequence: TGCAGTGCTAGAGGGGGATTGAACACTGAAGCTTTCTTT. The chain joins TRBV20-1 to TRBJ1-1; D not resolved. The V gene's germline CDR1 is DFQATT and CDR2 SNEGSKA (reference sequence). This CDR3 comprises 13 residues. Trimming pared 1 base from V and 0 bases from J, leaving 6 bases between.

This chain links TRBV6-5 with TRBJ1-4, with 9 positions matching TRBD1. Germline trimming cut 6 bases from V and 1 base from J; bases unmatched to any gene: 12. The CDR3 extends over 18 amino acids. Germline assignment: CDR1 MNHEY and CDR2 SVGAGI. CDR3 loop: CASSLTGGAFGTNEKLFF. CDR3 in DNA: TGTGCCAGCAGCCTAACAGGGGGCGCGTTTGGAACTAATGAAAAACTGTTTTTT.

The chain carries TRBV27 and TRBJ2-3; TRBD2 matches at 7 bases. The ends lost 0 bases at V and 0 bases at J; junction bases unmatched: 3. Germline V gene sequence: CDR1 MNHEY, CDR2 SMNVEV (reference sequence). CDR3 length: 16 residues. The CDR3 region has the DNA TGTGCCAGCAGTTTATCGGCTAGCGGAAGCACAGATACGCAGTATTTT. Its translation is CASSLSASGSTDTQYF.